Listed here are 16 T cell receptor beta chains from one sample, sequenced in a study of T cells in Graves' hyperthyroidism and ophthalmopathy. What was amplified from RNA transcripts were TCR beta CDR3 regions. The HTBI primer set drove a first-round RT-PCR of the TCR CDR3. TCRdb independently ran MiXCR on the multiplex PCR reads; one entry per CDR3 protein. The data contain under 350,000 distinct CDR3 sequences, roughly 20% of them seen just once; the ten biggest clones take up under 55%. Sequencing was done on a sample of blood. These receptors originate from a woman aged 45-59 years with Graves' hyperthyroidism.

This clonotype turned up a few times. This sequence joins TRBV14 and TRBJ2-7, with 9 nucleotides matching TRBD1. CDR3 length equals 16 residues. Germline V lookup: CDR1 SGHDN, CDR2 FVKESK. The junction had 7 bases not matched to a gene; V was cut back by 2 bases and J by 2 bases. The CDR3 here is CASSQLDRGKAYEQYF. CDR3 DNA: TGTGCCAGCAGCCAACTGGACAGGGGTAAAGCCTACGAGCAGTACTTC.

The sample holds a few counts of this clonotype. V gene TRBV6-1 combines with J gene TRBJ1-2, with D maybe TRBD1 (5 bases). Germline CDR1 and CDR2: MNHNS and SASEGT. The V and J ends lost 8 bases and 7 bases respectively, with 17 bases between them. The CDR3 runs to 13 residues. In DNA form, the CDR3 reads TGTGCCAGCGGACTCCCGCAGGGCGGTGGCTACACCTTC. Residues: CASGLPQGGGYTF.

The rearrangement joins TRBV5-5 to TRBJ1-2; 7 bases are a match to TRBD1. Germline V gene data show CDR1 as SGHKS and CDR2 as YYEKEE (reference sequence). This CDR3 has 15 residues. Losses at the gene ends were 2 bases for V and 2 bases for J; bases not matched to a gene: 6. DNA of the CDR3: TGTGCCAGCAGCTTCTCCCGGGACAGCAACTATGGCTACACCTTC. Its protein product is CASSFSRDSNYGYTF.

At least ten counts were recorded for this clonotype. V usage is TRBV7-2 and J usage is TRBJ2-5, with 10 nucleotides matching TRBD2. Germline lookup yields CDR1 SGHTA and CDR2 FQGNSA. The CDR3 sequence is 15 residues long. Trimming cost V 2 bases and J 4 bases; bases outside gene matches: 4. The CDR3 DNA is TGTGCCAGCAGCTTAAGCGGGGGGGAAGCAGAGACCCAGTACTTC. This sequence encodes CASSLSGGEAETQYF.

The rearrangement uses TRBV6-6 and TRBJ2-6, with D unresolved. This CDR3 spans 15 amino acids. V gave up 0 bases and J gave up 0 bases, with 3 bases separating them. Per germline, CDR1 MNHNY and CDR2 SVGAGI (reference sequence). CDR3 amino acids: CASSYSPSGANVLTF. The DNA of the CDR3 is TGTGCCAGCAGTTACTCCCCCTCTGGGGCCAACGTCCTGACTTTC.

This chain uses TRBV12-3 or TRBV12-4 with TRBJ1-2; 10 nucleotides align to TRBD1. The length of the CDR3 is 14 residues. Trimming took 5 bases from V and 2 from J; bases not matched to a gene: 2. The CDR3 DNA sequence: TGTGCCAGCAGTAAGGACAGGGGGAACTATGGCTACACCTTC. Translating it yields CASSKDRGNYGYTF.

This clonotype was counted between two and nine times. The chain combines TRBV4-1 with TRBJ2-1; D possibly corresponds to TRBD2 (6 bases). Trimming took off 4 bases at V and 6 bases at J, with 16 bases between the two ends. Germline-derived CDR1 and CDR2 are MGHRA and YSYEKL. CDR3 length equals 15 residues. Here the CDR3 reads CASSPGSLPFNEQFF. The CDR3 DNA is TGCGCCAGCAGCCCCGGGAGTTTGCCATTCAATGAGCAGTTCTTC.

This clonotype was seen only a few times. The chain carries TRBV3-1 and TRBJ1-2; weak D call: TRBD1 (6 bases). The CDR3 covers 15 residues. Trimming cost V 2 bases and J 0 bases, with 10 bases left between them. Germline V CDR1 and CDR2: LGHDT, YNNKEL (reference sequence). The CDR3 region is CASSQRQVSNYGYTF. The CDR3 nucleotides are TGTGCCAGCAGCCAAAGACAGGTTTCTAACTATGGCTACACCTTC.

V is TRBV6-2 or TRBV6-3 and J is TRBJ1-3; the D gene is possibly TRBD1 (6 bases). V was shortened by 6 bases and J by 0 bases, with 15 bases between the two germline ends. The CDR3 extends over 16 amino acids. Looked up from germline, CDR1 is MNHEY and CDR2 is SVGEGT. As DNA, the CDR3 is TGTGCCAGCAGGCCACGACAGGTCCTCTCTGGAAACACCATATATTTT. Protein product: CASRPRQVLSGNTIYF.

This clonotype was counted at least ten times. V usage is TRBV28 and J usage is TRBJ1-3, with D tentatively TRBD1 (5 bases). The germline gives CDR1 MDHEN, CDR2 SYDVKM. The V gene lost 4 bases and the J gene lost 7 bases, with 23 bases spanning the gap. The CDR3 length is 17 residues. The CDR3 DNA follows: TGTGCCAGCAGTTCCCGGGGCGATGTAGGAGGTTGGAACACCATATATTTT. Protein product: CASSSRGDVGGWNTIYF.

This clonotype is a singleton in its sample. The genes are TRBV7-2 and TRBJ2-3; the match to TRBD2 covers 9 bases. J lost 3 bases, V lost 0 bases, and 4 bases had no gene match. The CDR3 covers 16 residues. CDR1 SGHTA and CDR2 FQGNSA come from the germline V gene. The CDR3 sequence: CASSLALAGWTDTQYF. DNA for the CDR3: TGTGCCAGCAGCTTAGCCCTAGCGGGGTGGACAGATACGCAGTATTTT.

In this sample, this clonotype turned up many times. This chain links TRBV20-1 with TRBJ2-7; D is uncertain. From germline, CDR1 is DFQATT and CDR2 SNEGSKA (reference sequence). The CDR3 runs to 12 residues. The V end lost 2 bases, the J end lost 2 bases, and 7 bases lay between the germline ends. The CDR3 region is CSARLDTYEQYF. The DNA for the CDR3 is TGCAGTGCTAGACTAGATACCTACGAGCAGTACTTC.

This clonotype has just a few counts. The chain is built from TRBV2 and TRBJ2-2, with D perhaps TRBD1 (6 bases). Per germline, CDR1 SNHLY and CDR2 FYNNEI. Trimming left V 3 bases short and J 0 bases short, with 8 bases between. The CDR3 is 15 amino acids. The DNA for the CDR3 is TGTGCCAGCAGTGAGGACAGCGCGAACACCGGGGAGCTGTTTTTT. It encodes CASSEDSANTGELFF.

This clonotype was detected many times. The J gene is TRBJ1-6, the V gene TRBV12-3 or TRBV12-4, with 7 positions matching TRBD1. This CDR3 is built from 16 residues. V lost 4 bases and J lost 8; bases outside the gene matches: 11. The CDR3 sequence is CASSYAGGVGHSPLHF. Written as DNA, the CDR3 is TGTGCCAGCAGTTATGCAGGGGGAGTTGGCCATTCACCCCTCCACTTT.

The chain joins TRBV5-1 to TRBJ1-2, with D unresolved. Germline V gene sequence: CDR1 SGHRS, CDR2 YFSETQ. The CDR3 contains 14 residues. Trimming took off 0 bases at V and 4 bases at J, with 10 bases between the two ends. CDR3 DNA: TGCGCCAGCAGCTTGGATACGCTTGCCTATGGCTACACCTTC. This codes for CASSLDTLAYGYTF.

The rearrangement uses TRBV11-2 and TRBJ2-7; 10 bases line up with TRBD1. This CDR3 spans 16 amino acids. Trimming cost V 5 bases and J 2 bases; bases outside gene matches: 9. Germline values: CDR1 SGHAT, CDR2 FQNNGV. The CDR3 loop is CASSALQGQGPYEQYF. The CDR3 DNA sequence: TGTGCCAGCAGCGCTTTACAGGGACAGGGGCCCTACGAGCAGTACTTC.